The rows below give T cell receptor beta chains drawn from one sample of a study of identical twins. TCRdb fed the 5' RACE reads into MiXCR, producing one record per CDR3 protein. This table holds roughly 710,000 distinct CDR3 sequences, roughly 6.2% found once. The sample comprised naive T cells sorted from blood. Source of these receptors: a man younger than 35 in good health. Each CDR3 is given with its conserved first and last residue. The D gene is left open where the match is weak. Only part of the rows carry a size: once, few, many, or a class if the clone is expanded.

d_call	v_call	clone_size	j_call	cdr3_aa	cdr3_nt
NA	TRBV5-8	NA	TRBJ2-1	CASSFFGYNEQFF	TGTGCCAGCAGCTTTTTTGGATACAATGAGCAGTTCTTC
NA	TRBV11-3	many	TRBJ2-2	CASSSTDGGELFF	TGTGCCAGCAGCTCCACAGACGGCGGGGAGCTGTTTTTT
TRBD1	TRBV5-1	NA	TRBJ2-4	CASSFEGQGARENIQYF	TGCGCCAGCAGCTTTGAGGGTCAGGGGGCACGGGAAAACATTCAGTACTTC
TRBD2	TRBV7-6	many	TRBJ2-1	CASSLRPTSVSYNEQFF	TGTGCCAGCAGCTTAAGACCGACTAGCGTCTCCTACAATGAGCAGTTCTTC
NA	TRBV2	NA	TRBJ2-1	CASSERISYNEQFF	TGTGCCAGCAGTGAAAGGATCTCCTACAATGAGCAGTTCTTC
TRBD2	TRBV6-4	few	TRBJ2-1	CASMPSAGGYNEQFF	TGTGCCAGCATGCCCTCGGCGGGAGGGTACAATGAGCAGTTCTTC
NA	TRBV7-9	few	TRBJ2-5	CASSHTFIGIEETQYF	TGTGCCAGCAGCCATACTTTTATAGGAATTGAAGAGACCCAGTACTTC
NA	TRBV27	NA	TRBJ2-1	CASSSTALEQFF	TGTGCCAGCAGTTCGACAGCCCTTGAGCAGTTCTTC
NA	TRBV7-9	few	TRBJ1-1	CASSSLLETEAFF	TGTGCCAGCAGCTCCCTATTGGAGACTGAAGCTTTCTTT
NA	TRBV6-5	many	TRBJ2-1	CASSYLAAGASYNEQFF	TGTGCCAGCAGTTACCTTGCTGCGGGCGCTTCCTACAATGAGCAGTTCTTC
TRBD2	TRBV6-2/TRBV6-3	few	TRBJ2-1	CASSWLAGSDNEQFF	TGTGCCAGCAGTTGGCTAGCGGGAAGCGACAATGAGCAGTTCTTC
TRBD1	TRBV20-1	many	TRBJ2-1	CSARDGRDRFYNEQFF	TGCAGTGCTAGAGACGGCCGGGACAGGTTTTACAATGAGCAGTTCTTC
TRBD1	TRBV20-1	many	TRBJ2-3	CSATGTGADTQYF	TGCAGTGCTACCGGGACAGGGGCAGATACGCAGTATTTT
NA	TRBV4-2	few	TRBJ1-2	CASSQGRNSGYTF	TGTGCCAGCAGCCAAGGCAGGAATAGTGGCTACACCTTC
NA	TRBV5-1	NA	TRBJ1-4	CASSTGTPEKLFF	TGCGCCAGCAGCACCGGGACGCCGGAAAAACTGTTTTTT
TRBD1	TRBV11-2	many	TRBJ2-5	CASSSPRDRAYQETQYF	TGTGCCAGCAGCTCGCCGAGGGACAGGGCGTACCAAGAGACCCAGTACTTC
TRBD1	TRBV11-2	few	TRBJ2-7	CASSFRGTESYEQYF	TGTGCCAGCAGCTTCCGAGGGACAGAGTCCTACGAGCAGTACTTC
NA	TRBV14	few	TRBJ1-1	CASSQDSTRTDAFF	TGTGCCAGCAGCCAAGATAGCACCCGGACAGACGCTTTCTTT
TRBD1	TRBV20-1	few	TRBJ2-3	CSAQTGTGSDTQYF	TGCAGTGCTCAGACCGGGACAGGGTCAGATACGCAGTATTTT
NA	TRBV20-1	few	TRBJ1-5	CSALGVGGTHSNQPQHF	TGCAGTGCTCTAGGGGTGGGGGGGACCCATAGCAATCAGCCCCAGCATTTT
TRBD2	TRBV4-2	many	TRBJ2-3	CASSQEGGLAGGVDTQYF	TGTGCCAGCAGCCAAGAAGGAGGACTAGCGGGAGGTGTAGATACGCAGTATTTT
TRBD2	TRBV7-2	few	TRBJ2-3	CASSIGLAATDTQYF	TGTGCCAGCAGTATCGGACTAGCGGCTACAGATACGCAGTATTTT
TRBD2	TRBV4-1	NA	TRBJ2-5	CASSRIFGGSKREGTQYF	TGCGCCAGCAGCCGAATATTCGGCGGGAGTAAACGGGAGGGGACCCAGTACTTC
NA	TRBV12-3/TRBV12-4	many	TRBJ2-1	CASTQKDVDEQFF	TGTGCCAGCACCCAGAAGGATGTCGATGAGCAGTTCTTC
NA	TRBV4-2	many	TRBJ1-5	CASSQERGLGQPQHF	TGTGCCAGCAGCCAAGAGAGGGGGTTGGGTCAGCCCCAGCATTTT